This T cell receptor beta chain was observed in a study of cytomegalovirus exposure and HLA in healthy donors. The method was immunoSEQ multiplex PCR; TCRdb's version includes in-frame clones alone and lacks a portion of them. This table holds around 50,000 clones, approximately 95% found once. Germline assignment: CDR1 MNHEY and CDR2 SMNVEV (reference sequence). V shed 4 bases and J 10 bases; nucleotides not matched to a gene: 10. The CDR3 is made up of 14 amino acids. The TCR sequence derives from a woman between 18 and 29 years old in good health and CMV-seropositive. The rearrangement links TRBV27 to TRBJ1-2, with 9 nucleotides matching TRBD1. Specimen: PBMCs. CDR3 DNA sequence: TGTGCCAGCAGTTCACTCGGACAGGGGCGGTCCTACACCTTC. Translation: CASSSLGQGRSYTF.